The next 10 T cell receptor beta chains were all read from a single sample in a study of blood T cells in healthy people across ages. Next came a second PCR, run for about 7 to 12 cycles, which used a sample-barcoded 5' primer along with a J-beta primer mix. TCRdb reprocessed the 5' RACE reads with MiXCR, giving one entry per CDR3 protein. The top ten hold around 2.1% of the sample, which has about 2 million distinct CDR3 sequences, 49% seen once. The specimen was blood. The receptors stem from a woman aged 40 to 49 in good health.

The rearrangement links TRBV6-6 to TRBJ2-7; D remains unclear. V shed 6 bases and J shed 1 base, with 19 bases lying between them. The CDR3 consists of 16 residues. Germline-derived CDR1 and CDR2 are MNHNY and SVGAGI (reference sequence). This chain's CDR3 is CASSSRLKLLSYEQYF. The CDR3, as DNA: TGTGCCAGCAGCTCCCGTTTGAAGTTACTTTCCTACGAGCAGTACTTC.

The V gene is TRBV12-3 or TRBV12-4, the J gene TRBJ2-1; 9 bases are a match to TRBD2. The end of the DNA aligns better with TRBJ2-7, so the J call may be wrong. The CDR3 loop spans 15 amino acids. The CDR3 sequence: CASRLTSGTYNEQYF. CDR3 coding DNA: TGTGCCAGCAGACTGACTAGCGGCACCTACAATGAGCAGTACTTC.

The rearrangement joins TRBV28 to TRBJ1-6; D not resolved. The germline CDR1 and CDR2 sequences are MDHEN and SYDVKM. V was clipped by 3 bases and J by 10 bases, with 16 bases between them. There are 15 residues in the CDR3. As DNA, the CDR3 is TGTGCCAGCAGTTTCCCTTTAGGTGGGCGGTCACCCCTCCACTTT. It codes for CASSFPLGGRSPLHF.

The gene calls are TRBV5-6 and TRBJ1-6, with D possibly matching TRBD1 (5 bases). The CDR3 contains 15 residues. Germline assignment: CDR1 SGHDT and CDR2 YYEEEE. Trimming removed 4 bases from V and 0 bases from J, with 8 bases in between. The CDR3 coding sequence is TGTGCCAGCAGCAGGGACGTCTCCTATAATTCACCCCTCCACTTT. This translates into CASSRDVSYNSPLHF.

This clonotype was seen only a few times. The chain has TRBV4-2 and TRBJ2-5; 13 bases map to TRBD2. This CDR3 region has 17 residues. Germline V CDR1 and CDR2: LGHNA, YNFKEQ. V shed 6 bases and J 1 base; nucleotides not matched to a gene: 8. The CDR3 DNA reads TGTGCCAGCAGGCGTTCGACTAGCGGGGGGCTCCAAGAGACCCAGTACTTC. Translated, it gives CASRRSTSGGLQETQYF.

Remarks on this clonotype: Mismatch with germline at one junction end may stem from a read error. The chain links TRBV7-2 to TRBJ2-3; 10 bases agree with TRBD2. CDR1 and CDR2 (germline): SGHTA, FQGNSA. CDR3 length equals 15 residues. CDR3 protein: CASSFKRGGTGTQYF. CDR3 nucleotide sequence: TGTGCCAGCAGCTTCAAGCGGGGGGGCACAGGTACGCAGTATTTT. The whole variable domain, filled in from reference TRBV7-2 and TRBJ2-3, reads GAGVSQSPSNKVTEKGKDVELRCDPISGHTALYWYRQSLGQGLEFLIYFQGNSAPDKSGLPSDRFSAERTGGSVSTLTIQRTQQEDSAVYLCASSFKRGGTGTQYFGPGTRLTVL.

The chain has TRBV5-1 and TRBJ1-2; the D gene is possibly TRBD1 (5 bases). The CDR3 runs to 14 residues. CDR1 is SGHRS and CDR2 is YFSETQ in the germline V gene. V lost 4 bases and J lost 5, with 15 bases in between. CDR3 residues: CASSDAGYPYGYTF. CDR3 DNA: TGCGCCAGCAGCGATGCAGGGTATCCTTATGGCTACACCTTC.

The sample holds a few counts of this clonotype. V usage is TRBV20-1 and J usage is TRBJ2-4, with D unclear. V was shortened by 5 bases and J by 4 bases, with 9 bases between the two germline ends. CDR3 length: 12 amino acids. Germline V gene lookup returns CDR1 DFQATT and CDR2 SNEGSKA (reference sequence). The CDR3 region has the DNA TGCAGTGCTGGATCCAGGAAAAACATTCAGTACTTC. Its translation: CSAGSRKNIQYF.

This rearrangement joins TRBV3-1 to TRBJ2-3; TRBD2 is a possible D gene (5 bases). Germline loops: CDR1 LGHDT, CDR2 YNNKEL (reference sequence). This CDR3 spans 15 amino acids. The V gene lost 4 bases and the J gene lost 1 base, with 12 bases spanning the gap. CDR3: CASSPRDFGTDTQYF. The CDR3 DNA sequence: TGTGCCAGCAGCCCGAGGGATTTTGGCACAGATACGCAGTATTTT.

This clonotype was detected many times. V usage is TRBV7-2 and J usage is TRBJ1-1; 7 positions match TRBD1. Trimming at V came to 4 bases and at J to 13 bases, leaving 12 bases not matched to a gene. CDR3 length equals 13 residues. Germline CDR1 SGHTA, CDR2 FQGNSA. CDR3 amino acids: CASSSSSTGKVFF. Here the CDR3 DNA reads TGTGCCAGCAGCTCCTCCTCGACAGGGAAGGTTTTCTTT.